A single sample is the source of the 4 T cell receptor beta chains below, sequenced in a study of identical twins (TCRdb year 2016). Receptors were amplified or captured by 5' RACE. Sequencing was performed on an Illumina HiSeq 2000. TCRdb reprocessing: public reads trimmed at Q25 with fastp, clones called with MiXCR, in-frame beta chains kept. CDR3 protein sequences are deduplicated, and each keeps its most common genes and DNA. The sample records 600,000 to 800,000 distinct CDR3 sequences, 21% of which are singletons. The top ten constitute approximately 4.3% of the sample. The same sample was also studied in work on T cells expressing NK-cell markers.

Specimen: PBMCs. These receptors were taken from a woman under 30 in good health.

This clonotype has more than one count but fewer than ten. The chain employs TRBV5-1 and TRBJ1-1, with a possible D match to TRBD1 (6 bases). Germline V gene lookup returns CDR1 SGHRS and CDR2 YFSETQ. CDR3 length: 14 residues. Deletions cut 4 bases from V and 3 bases from J, with 13 bases between. The CDR3 spells CASSGVGGHTEAFF. The CDR3 DNA reads as TGCGCCAGCAGCGGGGTGGGGGGCCACACTGAAGCTTTCTTT.

This clonotype has only a few counts. The chain uses TRBV29-1 and TRBJ2-1, with a possible D match to TRBD2 (5 bases). Germline V gene data show CDR1 as SQVTM and CDR2 as ANQGSEA. CDR3 length: 13 amino acids. The V end was cut by 7 bases, the J end by 4 bases, with 14 bases between. Here the CDR3 reads CSANPPGYNEQFF. Written as DNA, the CDR3 is TGCAGCGCCAACCCCCCGGGGTACAATGAGCAGTTCTTC.

This clonotype was counted only a few times. The chain has TRBV7-9 and TRBJ2-7; TRBD2 matches 10 bases. Germline V gene data show CDR1 as SEHNR and CDR2 as FQNEAQ (reference sequence). The CDR3 runs to 16 residues. Trimming cost V 5 bases and J 2 bases; bases outside gene matches: 9. The CDR3 sequence is CASSRALAGGTYEQYF. The CDR3, as DNA: TGTGCCAGCAGCCGAGCCTTAGCGGGAGGCACCTACGAGCAGTACTTC.

CDR3 region: CASRPGSYNSPLHF. Here the CDR3 DNA reads TGTGCCAGCAGGCCAGGCTCCTATAATTCACCCCTCCACTTT. The chain couples TRBV12-3 or TRBV12-4 to TRBJ1-6; unclear D gene. This CDR3 is 14 amino acids long. Trimming removed 6 bases at V and 0 bases at J, with 6 bases between.